This T cell receptor (beta chain) emerged from a study of shared clonotypes between healthy human individuals (dated by TCRdb to about 2020). About the investigation overall: A couple of women and a few men aged 18 to 49 years were included in the cohort. Different laboratories and diverse techniques were used to prepare libraries and sequence TCR repertoires, to increase sequencing depth and limit assay-specific biases. The study deeply sequenced blood TCR repertoires of about 5 healthy adults to estimate repertoire size and the extent of clonotype sharing between individuals. Per donor, leukapheresis produced somewhere between about 0.85 and 9.5 billion PBMCs. For each donor, CD4 naive and CD4 memory were each run on three plates, CD8 naive on two plates, and CD8 memory on one plate. Broad study findings and their caveats: Naive subsets generally had larger estimated clonotype richness than memory subsets. Sampling was restricted to blood, and TCR repertoires in tissue are likely to differ from TCR repertoires in blood. Compared with non-shared clonotypes, the clonotypes found in all four sorted-subset donors had higher generation probabilities. When a few donors were compared, the shared fraction of clonotypes was around 5% for naive CD4, 3% to 4% for naive CD8, about 2.5% for memory CD4, and around 0.37% for memory CD8. Based on pairwise subsampling, the degree of clonotype sharing among donors was expected to be affected by sequencing depth. Because the study included a small number of donors, the genetic and exposure-history diversity represented was limited. Incomplete sequencing was indicated by rarefaction of sorted-subset datasets, despite the large sequencing depth.

Using the deep immunoSEQ assay, multiplex PCR amplified TCR CDR3 regions from genomic DNA. Extracted genomic DNA from each cell subset was distributed evenly across all wells of several immunoSEQ 96-well plates, and each plate was treated as a replicate. Each replicate PCR for sorted subsets received around 0.2 ug genomic DNA, equal to roughly 30,000 T cell genomes. Purified libraries were quantified with a Qubit 3.0 fluorometer, sized on a Bioanalyzer 2100, and re-quantified with the KAPA Library Quantification kit. Every immunoSEQ 96-well plate was sequenced on a separate single-read 150-cycle Illumina NextSeq 550 flow cell. Processing in the source paper ran as follows. Because the immunoSEQ output included only junctional sequences and no quality scores, the filtering could not be the same as the filtering used for full-length reads. Sequences were annotated with PyIR, a Python wrapper for IgBLAST v1.9, and V/J genes and CDR3 were assigned using IMGT germline references. Reads with weak V/J assignments (E-value above 1e-6), missing CDR3, stop codons, out-of-frame junctions, or ambiguous translated residues were removed. V3J clonotypes were defined by identical inferred V gene, J gene, and CDR3 amino acid sequence. Percentage overlap between repertoires was computed as shared unique clonotypes divided by the size of the smaller repertoire. Richness of each repertoire was evaluated using RTK rarefaction, the Chao1 estimator, and Recon v2.1 estimates of unobserved clonotypes. OLGA was used to compute generation probabilities for all TCRbeta clonotypes that the gDNA method yielded from a few donors. As stored in TCRdb, this immuneACCESS dataset retains in-frame rearrangements with V and J assigned. A fraction of the clones does not appear; measured against another copy, unresolved V genes explain less than half of the discrepancy, and the remainder lacks a known reason. V, J and clone size were drawn from that table, and D and trimming were deduced from the DNA. This sample holds millions of clones; roughly nine tenths were observed only once. About 0.13% of the sample is in the top ten clones.

The donors were healthy, HIV-negative adults who had no recently reported acute infections or vaccinations. Every donor was a Caucasian adult living in Nashville, Tennessee, USA. Magnetic negative selection was used to enrich CD4+ T cells, after which naive cells were positively selected on CD45RA and the negative fraction became the memory subset. After blood collection by leukapheresis, PBMCs were isolated using Ficoll-Histopaque density gradient centrifugation and then cryopreserved in the vapor phase of liquid nitrogen. Analytical flow cytometry was used to check the purity and quantity of each magnetically sorted T cell population. Genomic DNA was isolated from every sorted fraction and measured by UV absorbance on a Nanodrop 2000c. Reading from cysteine to phenylalanine, the CDR3 counts 16 amino acids. The DNA shown is the 48-base CDR3, in frame from base 1. Trimming costs V 0 bases and J 0 bases, and their ends lie 7 bases apart. In the germline V gene, CDR1 corresponds to SGHRS and CDR2 to YFSETQ.

Points on this clone: The clone's antigen remains unknown. No qualities accompany the bases; no much larger clone lies one base away.

The V and J segments used are TRBV5-1 and TRBJ2-6; the D gene identity is not certain. The TCR comes from a man between 18 and 35 years old in good health. Specimen: naive CD4+ T cells sorted from blood. The cell subset or site label, as the study defines it: CD45RA+ positively selected. The CDR3 corresponds to CASSLGPGSGANVLTF. The bases read TGCGCCAGCAGCTTGGGTCCGGGCTCTGGGGCCAACGTCCTGACTTTC.